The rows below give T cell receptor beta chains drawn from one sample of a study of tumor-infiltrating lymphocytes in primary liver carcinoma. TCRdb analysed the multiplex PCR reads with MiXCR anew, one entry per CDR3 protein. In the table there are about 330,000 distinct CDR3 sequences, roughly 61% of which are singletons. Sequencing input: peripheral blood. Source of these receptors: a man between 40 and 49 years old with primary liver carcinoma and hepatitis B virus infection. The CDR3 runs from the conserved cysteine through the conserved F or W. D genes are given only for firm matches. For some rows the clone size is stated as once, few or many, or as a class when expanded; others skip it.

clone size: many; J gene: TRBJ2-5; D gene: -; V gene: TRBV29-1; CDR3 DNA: TGCAGCCAACGAGACGGACAAGAGACCCAGTACTTC; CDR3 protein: CSQRDGQETQYF
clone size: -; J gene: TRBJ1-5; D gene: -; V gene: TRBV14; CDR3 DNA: TGTGCCAGCAGCCAAGTCGGAACCAGACCCAATCAGCCCCAGCATTTT; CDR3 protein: CASSQVGTRPNQPQHF
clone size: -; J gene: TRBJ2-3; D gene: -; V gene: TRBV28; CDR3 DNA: TGTGCCAGCTGTTTATCCGGACAGTTAGCAGATACGCAGTATTTT; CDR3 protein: CASCLSGQLADTQYF
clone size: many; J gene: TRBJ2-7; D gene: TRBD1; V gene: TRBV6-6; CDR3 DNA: TGTGCCAATCCAAGAAAGACAGGGGTGACCTACGAGCAGTACTTC; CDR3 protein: CANPRKTGVTYEQYF
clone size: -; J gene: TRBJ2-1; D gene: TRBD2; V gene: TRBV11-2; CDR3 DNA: TGTGCAAGCAGCTTAGGAGCGGGAAAGGGAAATGAGCACTTCTTC; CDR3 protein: CASSLGAGKGNEHFF
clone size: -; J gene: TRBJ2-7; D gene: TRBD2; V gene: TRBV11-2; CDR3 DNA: TGTGCCAGCAGCCGAAGGACTAGCTACCACCGGGGCTACGAGCAGTACTTC; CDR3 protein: CASSRRTSYHRGYEQYF
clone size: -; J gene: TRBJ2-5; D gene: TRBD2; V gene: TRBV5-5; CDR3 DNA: TGTGCCAGCAGCTCGGAACTAGCGGGTTCACAAGAGACCCAGTACTTC; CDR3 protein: CASSSELAGSQETQYF
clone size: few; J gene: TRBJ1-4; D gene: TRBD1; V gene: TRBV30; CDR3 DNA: TGTGCCTGGAGTCCGCTGAGACAGGGGGCGGTTAGAACTAATGAAAAACTGTTTTTT; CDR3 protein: CAWSPLRQGAVRTNEKLFF
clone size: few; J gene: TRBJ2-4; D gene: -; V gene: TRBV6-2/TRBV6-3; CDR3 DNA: TGTGCCAGCAGTTACTCGAGTAAGACGGGGCTAGCCAAAAACATTCAGTACTTC; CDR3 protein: CASSYSSKTGLAKNIQYF
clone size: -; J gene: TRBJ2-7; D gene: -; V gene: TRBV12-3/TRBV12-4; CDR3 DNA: TGTGCCAGCAGCACTGGGACTGACGATTTCTACGAGCAGTACTTC; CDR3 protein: CASSTGTDDFYEQYF
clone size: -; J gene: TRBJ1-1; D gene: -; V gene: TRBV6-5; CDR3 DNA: TGTGCCAGCAGTTACTTGGGGGGCCTCGTGAACACTGAAGCTTTCTTT; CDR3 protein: CASSYLGGLVNTEAFF
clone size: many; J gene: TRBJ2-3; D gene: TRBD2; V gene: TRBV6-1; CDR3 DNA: TGTGCCAGCAACCCGGGACTAGGAACAGATACGCAGTATTTT; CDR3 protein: CASNPGLGTDTQYF
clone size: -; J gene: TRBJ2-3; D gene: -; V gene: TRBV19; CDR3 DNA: TGTGCCAGTAGTATTAGGGCGTTTGGCACAGATACGCAGTATTTT; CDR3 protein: CASSIRAFGTDTQYF
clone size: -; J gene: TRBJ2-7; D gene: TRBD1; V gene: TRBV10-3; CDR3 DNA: TGTGCCATCAGTCCGGGACAGGGCTACGTGCAGTACTTC; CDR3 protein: CAISPGQGYVQYF
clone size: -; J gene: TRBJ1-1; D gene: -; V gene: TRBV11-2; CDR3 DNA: TGTGCCAACAGCTTGGAAACAGAAGCTTTCTTT; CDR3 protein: CANSLETEAFF
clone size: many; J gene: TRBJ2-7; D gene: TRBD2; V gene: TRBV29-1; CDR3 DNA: TGCAGCGCTAAGGGACTAGTTCTCTACGAGCAGTACTTC; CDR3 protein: CSAKGLVLYEQYF
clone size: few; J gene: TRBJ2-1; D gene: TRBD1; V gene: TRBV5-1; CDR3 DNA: TGCGCCAGCAGTTCTGGACAGGCTACACATGAGCAGTTCTTC; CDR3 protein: CASSSGQATHEQFF
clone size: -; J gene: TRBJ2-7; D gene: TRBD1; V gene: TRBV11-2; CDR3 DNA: TGTGCCAACAGCCGTAACTACAGGGGGTCCTACCAGCAGTACTTC; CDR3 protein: CANSRNYRGSYQQYF
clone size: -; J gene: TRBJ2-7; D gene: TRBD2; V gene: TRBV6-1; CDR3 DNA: TGTACCAGCAGTACACTAGCGGGAGGAAGGACCTACGAGCAGTACTTC; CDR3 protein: CTSSTLAGGRTYEQYF
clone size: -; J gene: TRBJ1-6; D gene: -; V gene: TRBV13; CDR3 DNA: TGTGTCAGCAGCTTAGTTCGGGACGGTAATTCACCCCTCCACTTT; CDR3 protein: CVSSLVRDGNSPLHF
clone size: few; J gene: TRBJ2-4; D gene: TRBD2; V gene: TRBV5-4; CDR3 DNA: TGTGCCAGCAGCCCGGGTGGTAGCGGGAGGGCCGGAGCCAAAAACATTCAGTACTTC; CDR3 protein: CASSPGGSGRAGAKNIQYF
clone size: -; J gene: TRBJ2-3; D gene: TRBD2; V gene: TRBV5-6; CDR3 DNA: TGTGCCAGCAGCTTTCCTTGGGAGGGTCGCTCTGACACAGATACGCAGTATTTT; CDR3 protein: CASSFPWEGRSDTDTQYF
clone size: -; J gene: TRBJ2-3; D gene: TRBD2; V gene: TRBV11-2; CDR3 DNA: TGTTCCAGCAGCTTAGGTAGCGGGAGGGCCTACGATACTCAGTATTTT; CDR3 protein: CSSSLGSGRAYDTQYF
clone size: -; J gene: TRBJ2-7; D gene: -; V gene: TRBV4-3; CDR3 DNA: TGCGTTAGCAGCCAAGTGGGATCCATAGCCTACGAGCAGTACTTC; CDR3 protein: CVSSQVGSIAYEQYF
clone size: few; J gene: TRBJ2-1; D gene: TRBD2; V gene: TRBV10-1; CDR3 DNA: TGCGCCAACGGGCTAGCGGGATACAATGAGCAGCTCTTC; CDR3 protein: CANGLAGYNEQLF